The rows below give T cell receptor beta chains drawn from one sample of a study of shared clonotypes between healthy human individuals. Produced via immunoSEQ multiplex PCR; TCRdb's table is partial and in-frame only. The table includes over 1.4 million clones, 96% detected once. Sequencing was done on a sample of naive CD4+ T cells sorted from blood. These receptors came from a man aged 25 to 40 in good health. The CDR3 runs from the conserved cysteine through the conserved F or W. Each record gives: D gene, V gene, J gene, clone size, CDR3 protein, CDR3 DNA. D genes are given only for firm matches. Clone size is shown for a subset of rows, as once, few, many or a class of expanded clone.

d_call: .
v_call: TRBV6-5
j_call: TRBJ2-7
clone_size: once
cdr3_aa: CASKLGDSSYEQYF
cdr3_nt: TGTGCCAGCAAGTTGGGGGATAGCTCCTACGAGCAGTACTTC

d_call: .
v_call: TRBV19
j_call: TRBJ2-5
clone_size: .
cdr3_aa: CASSLGETQYF
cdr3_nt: TGTGCCAGTAGTTTGGGGGAGACCCAGTACTTC

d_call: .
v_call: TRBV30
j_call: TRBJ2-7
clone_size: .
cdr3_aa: CAWSDSYEQYF
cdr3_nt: TGTGCCTGGAGTGACAGCTACGAGCAGTACTTC

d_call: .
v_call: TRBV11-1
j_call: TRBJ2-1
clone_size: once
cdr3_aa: CASSLSTGKDEQFF
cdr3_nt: TGTGCCAGCAGCTTATCGACGGGAAAGGATGAGCAGTTCTTC

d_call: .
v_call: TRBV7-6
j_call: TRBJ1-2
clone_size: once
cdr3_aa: CASSLEQGSGYTF
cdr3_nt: TGTGCCAGCAGCTTAGAACAGGGAAGCGGCTACACCTTC

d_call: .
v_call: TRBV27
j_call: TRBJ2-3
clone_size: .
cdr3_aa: CASSLGVRGTSTDTQYF
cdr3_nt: TGTGCCAGCAGTTTAGGGGTGCGCGGGACTAGCACAGATACGCAGTATTTT

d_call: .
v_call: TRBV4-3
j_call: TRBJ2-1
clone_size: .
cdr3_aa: CASSHRSGSSYNEQFF
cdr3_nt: TGCGCCAGCAGCCACCGCTCGGGGAGCTCCTACAATGAGCAGTTCTTC

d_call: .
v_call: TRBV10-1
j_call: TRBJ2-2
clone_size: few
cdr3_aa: CATSRVATGELFF
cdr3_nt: TGCGCCACGTCCAGGGTCGCCACCGGGGAGCTGTTTTTT

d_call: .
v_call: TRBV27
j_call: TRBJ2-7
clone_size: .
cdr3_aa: CATGRISYEQYF
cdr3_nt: TGTGCCACCGGACGGATCTCCTACGAGCAGTACTTC

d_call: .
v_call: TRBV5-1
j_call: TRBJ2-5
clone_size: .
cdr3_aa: CASSPTADQETQYF
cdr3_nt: TGCGCCAGCAGCCCGACGGCAGACCAAGAGACCCAGTACTTC

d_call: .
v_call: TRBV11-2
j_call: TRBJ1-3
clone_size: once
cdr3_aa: CASSLLGNSGNTIYF
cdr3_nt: TGTGCCAGCAGCTTACTAGGAAATTCTGGAAACACCATATATTTT

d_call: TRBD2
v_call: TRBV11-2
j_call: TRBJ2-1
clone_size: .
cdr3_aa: CASSLAGGPGEQFF
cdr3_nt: TGTGCCAGCAGCTTAGCGGGAGGGCCAGGCGAGCAGTTCTTC

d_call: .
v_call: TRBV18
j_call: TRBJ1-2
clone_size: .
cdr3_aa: CASSPGGLPNYGYTF
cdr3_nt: TGTGCCAGCTCACCAGGGGGCCTCCCTAACTATGGCTACACCTTC

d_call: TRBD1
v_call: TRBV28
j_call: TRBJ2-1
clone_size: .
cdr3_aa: CASSLARGTGGDNEQFF
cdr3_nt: TGTGCCAGCAGTTTGGCCCGAGGGACAGGGGGGGATAATGAGCAGTTCTTC

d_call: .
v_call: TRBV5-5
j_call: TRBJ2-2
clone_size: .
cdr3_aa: CASSRLASTGELFF
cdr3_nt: TGTGCCAGCAGCCGTCTAGCGTCCACCGGGGAGCTGTTTTTT

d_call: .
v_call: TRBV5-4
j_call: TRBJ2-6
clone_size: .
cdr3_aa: CASSSGDPVSGANVLTF
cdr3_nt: TGTGCCAGCAGCTCGGGAGACCCCGTCTCTGGGGCCAACGTCCTGACTTTC

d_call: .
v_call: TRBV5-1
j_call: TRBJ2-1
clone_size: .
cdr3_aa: CASSLAGGGTGDNEQFF
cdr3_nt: TGCGCCAGCAGCTTGGCCGGTGGGGGGACGGGGGACAATGAGCAGTTCTTC

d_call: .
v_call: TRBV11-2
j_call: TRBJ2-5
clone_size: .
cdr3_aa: CASSGGDRITQYF
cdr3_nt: TGTGCCAGCTCGGGAGGGGACAGGATAACCCAGTACTTC

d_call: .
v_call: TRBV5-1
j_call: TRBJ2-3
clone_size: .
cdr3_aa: CASSLDEAKRTDYTDTQYF
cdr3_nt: TGCGCCAGCAGCCTGGACGAGGCAAAACGGACGGACTACACAGATACGCAGTATTTT

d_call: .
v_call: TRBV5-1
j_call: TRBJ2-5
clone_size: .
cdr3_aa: CASSSTGQETQYF
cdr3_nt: TGCGCCAGCAGCTCTACAGGCCAAGAGACCCAGTACTTC

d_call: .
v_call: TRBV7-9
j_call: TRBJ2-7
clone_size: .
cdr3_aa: CASSLVVGESYEQYF
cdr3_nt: TGTGCCAGCAGCTTAGTTGTAGGGGAGTCCTACGAGCAGTACTTC

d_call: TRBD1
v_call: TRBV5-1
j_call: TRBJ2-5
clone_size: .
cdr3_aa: CASSTAGTGEETQYF
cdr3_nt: TGCGCCAGCAGCACGGCCGGGACAGGGGAGGAGACCCAGTACTTC

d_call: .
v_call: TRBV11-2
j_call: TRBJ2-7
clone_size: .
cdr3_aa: CASRRSGRGHEQYF
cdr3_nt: TGTGCCAGCAGACGATCGGGCAGGGGCCACGAGCAGTACTTC

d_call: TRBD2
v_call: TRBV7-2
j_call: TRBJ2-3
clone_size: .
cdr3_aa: CASSFGLAGGLDTQYF
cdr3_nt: TGTGCCAGCAGCTTTGGACTAGCGGGAGGGCTAGATACGCAGTATTTT

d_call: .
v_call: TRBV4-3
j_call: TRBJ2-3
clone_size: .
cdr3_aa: CASSPSGWGDSDTQYF
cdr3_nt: TGCGCCAGCAGCCCCTCGGGTTGGGGAGACTCAGATACGCAGTATTTT

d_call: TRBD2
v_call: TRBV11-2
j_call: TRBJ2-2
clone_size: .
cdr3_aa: CASSRLAGEGAGELFF
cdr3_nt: TGTGCCAGCAGCCGACTAGCGGGAGAAGGCGCCGGGGAGCTGTTTTTT

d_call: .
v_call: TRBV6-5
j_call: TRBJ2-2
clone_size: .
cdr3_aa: CASSYRNAGTGELFF
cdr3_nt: TGTGCCAGCAGTTACCGCAATGCTGGCACCGGGGAGCTGTTTTTT

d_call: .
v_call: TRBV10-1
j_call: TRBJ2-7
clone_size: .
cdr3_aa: CASSEEGYYEQYF
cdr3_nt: TGCGCCAGCAGTGAGGAGGGATACTACGAGCAGTACTTC

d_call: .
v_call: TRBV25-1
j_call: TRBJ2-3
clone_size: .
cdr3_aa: CASSELRDSTDTQYF
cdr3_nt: TGTGCCAGCAGCGAATTGCGGGATAGCACAGATACGCAGTATTTT

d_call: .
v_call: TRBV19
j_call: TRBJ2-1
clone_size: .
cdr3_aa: CASSIRLTGLNNEQFF
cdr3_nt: TGTGCCAGTAGTATTCGACTCACCGGGTTAAACAATGAGCAGTTCTTC

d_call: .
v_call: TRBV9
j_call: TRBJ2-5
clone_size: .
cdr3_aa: CASSVDLAGGLKETQYF
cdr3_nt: TGTGCCAGCAGCGTAGATCTGGCCGGGGGGCTTAAAGAGACCCAGTACTTC

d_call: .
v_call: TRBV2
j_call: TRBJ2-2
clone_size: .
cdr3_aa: CASSNRATGELFF
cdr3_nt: TGTGCCAGCAGTAACAGGGCCACCGGGGAGCTGTTTTTT

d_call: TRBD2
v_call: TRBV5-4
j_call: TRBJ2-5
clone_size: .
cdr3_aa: CASSFRLAGSQETQYF
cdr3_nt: TGTGCCAGCAGCTTTCGACTAGCGGGAAGTCAAGAGACCCAGTACTTC

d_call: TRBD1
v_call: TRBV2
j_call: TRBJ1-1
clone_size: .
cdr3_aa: CASSGQGGTEAFF
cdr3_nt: TGTGCCAGCAGTGGACAGGGAGGCACTGAAGCTTTCTTT

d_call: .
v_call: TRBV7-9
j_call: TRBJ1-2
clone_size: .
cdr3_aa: CASSLPIGYTF
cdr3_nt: TGTGCCAGCAGCTTACCCATTGGCTACACCTTC

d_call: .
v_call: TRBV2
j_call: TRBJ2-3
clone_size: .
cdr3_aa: CASSLQGRTDTQYF
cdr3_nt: TGTGCCAGCAGCTTACAGGGCCGCACAGATACGCAGTATTTT